A selection of T cell receptor beta chains follows, all from one sample in a study of cytomegalovirus exposure and HLA in healthy donors. Assay used: immunoSEQ multiplex PCR; TCRdb lists only in-frame clones, some missing. The sample contains 99,000 or so clones, 60% to 85% of which appear only once. Input material: PBMCs. Receptor source: a woman under 30 in good health and CMV-seropositive. Each CDR3 is given with its conserved first and last residue. Each record gives: clone size, CDR3 length, J gene, D gene, V gene, CDR3 DNA, CDR3 protein. The D gene is left open where the match is weak. Clone size is shown for a subset of rows, as once, few, many or a class of expanded clone.

-,16,TRBJ1-1,-,TRBV9,TGTGCCAGCAGCGTAGTTTGGCAGGTGGAGAACACTGAAGCTTTCTTT,CASSVVWQVENTEAFF
-,15,TRBJ2-1,-,TRBV7-9,TGTGCCAGCAGCGTAACCGGCGGGACGGACAATGAGCAGTTCTTC,CASSVTGGTDNEQFF
-,12,TRBJ2-7,-,TRBV28,TGTGCCAGCAGTCCGCCCCTAAACGAGCAGTACTTC,CASSPPLNEQYF
-,18,TRBJ1-2,TRBD1,TRBV4-2,TGTGCCAGCAGCCCCGCTGGCCAGACAGGGGGCAAGGACTATGGCTACACCTTC,CASSPAGQTGGKDYGYTF
-,13,TRBJ2-3,-,TRBV5-1,TGCGCCAGCAGCTTGGGACTAACAGATACGCAGTATTTT,CASSLGLTDTQYF
few,16,TRBJ2-1,TRBD2,TRBV28,TGTGCCAGCAGTACCCACGGCGGGAGCTCCTACAATGAGCAGTTCTTC,CASSTHGGSSYNEQFF
once,15,TRBJ2-1,-,TRBV23-1,TGCGCCAGCACCGTTTCTAAGGGACTTGACAATGAGCAGTTCTTC,CASTVSKGLDNEQFF
-,15,TRBJ1-6,-,TRBV6-1,TGTGCCAGCAGTGAAGGGCTGGGGGCAGGGTCACCCCTCCACTTT,CASSEGLGAGSPLHF
-,13,TRBJ1-2,TRBD1,TRBV9,TGTGCCAGCAGCGAGGGGACAGGGGATGGCTACACCTTC,CASSEGTGDGYTF
-,16,TRBJ1-5,-,TRBV27,TGTGCCAGCAGTTTATCGTCGCCACCAGGCAATCAGCCCCAGCATTTT,CASSLSSPPGNQPQHF
-,15,TRBJ2-7,TRBD2,TRBV10-1,TGCGCCAGCAGTGAAGTGACTAGCGGTCCCTACGAGCAGTACTTC,CASSEVTSGPYEQYF
-,13,TRBJ2-1,-,TRBV13,TGTGCCAGCAGCCCTAGATACCACAATGAGCAGTTCTTC,CASSPRYHNEQFF
-,18,TRBJ1-6,-,TRBV4-2,TGTGCCAGCAGCCAAGATTTCCGCGGGAGCTCCTATAATTCACCCCTCCACTTT,CASSQDFRGSSYNSPLHF
once,13,TRBJ1-5,-,TRBV7-3,TGTGCCAGCAGTCAGGGGAGCAATCAGCCCCAGCATTTT,CASSQGSNQPQHF
-,15,TRBJ2-1,TRBD2,TRBV30,TGTGCCTGGAGTGTACGCGGCGGCGGGAGCAATGAGCAGTTCTTC,CAWSVRGGGSNEQFF
-,15,TRBJ1-1,-,TRBV6-6,TGTGCCAGCAGTTTATCCATGGGGCAGGGTGGTAAAGCTTTCTTT,CASSLSMGQGGKAFF
-,14,TRBJ1-4,TRBD1,TRBV4-1,TGCGCCAGCAGCCAGGGACAGGTTTTGGAAAAACTGTTTTTT,CASSQGQVLEKLFF
-,13,TRBJ1-2,TRBD1,TRBV25-1,TGTGCCAGCAGTGACAGGGGGCCGAGTGGCTACACCTTC,CASSDRGPSGYTF
-,16,TRBJ2-1,-,TRBV7-9,TGTGCCAGCAGCCTAACCGGAAGGACTACGTACAATGAGCAGTTCTTC,CASSLTGRTTYNEQFF
few,15,TRBJ2-2,-,TRBV5-1,TGCGCCAGCAGCTCCAGAGCGTGGGACACCGGGGAGCTGTTTTTT,CASSSRAWDTGELFF
few,15,TRBJ2-3,TRBD1,TRBV6-1,TGTGCCAGCAGTGGCGGGGACAGGGCGGGAGATACGCAGTATTTT,CASSGGDRAGDTQYF
-,14,TRBJ2-1,TRBD2,TRBV9,TGTGCCAGCAGCGTAGACCTAGCGGGGAATGAGCAGTTCTTC,CASSVDLAGNEQFF
-,15,TRBJ1-1,-,TRBV4-1,TGCGCCAGCAGCAGACTTCTGGCGGGGAAGATTGAAGCTTTCTTT,CASSRLLAGKIEAFF
few,17,TRBJ1-3,-,TRBV15,TGTGCCACCAGCAGAGGTCTGGCGGCAATCTCTGGAGACACCATATATTTT,CATSRGLAAISGDTIYF
-,13,TRBJ2-7,-,TRBV19,TGTGCCAGTAAGCGACGGGACTCCTACGAGCAGTACTTC,CASKRRDSYEQYF
-,17,TRBJ2-1,TRBD2,TRBV28,TGTGCCAGCAGTCTGGGACTAGCGGGAGATTTCGACAATGAGCAGTTCTTC,CASSLGLAGDFDNEQFF
few,16,TRBJ2-1,TRBD2,TRBV2,TGTGCCAGCAGTGATTATAGAGCGGGAGTATACAATGAGCAGTTCTTC,CASSDYRAGVYNEQFF
-,13,TRBJ2-5,-,TRBV30,TGTGCCTGGAATGGCGGGGCACAAGAGACCCAGTACTTC,CAWNGGAQETQYF
-,15,TRBJ2-1,-,TRBV7-2,TGTGCCAGCAGCCCCTTCGGGAGCTCCTACAATGAGCAGTTCTTC,CASSPFGSSYNEQFF
-,23,TRBJ1-2,TRBD1,TRBV13,TGTGCCAGCAGCTTCACTCCCGGGACAGGGGGCGCACCACCTTCGCGACCGGACTATGGCTACACCTTC,CASSFTPGTGGAPPSRPDYGYTF
-,13,TRBJ1-1,-,TRBV7-2,TGTGCCAGCAGCTTAGCATCTGGCCCTGAAGCTTTCTTT,CASSLASGPEAFF
-,19,TRBJ2-1,TRBD2,TRBV30,TGTGCCTGGAGTGCCCAGAGGACTAGCGGGAGCGCAGATTACAATGAGCAGTTCTTC,CAWSAQRTSGSADYNEQFF
once,16,TRBJ2-5,TRBD2,TRBV13,TGTGCCAGCAGCTCCGACCGAATAGCGGGCCAAGAGACCCAGTACTTC,CASSSDRIAGQETQYF
-,16,TRBJ2-3,TRBD1,TRBV28,TGTGCCAGCAGGTTGGCTGTCGGGACAGGGCCAGATACGCAGTATTTT,CASRLAVGTGPDTQYF
once,14,TRBJ2-3,-,TRBV6-1,TGTGCCAGCAGTGAAGTCGGCAGGTGGGATACGCAGTATTTT,CASSEVGRWDTQYF
-,12,TRBJ2-1,TRBD2,TRBV27,TGTGCCAGCCAAGGACTAGCGGGAGCCTGGTTCTTC,CASQGLAGAWFF
-,14,TRBJ1-2,-,TRBV2,TGTGCCAGCAATGGGGGGGAGGGAGCCTATGGCTACACCTTC,CASNGGEGAYGYTF
-,12,TRBJ1-3,-,TRBV6-6,TGTGCCAGCGGGGCAGGTGGAAACACCATATATTTT,CASGAGGNTIYF
-,15,TRBJ2-1,TRBD1,TRBV6-1,TGTGCCAGCAGTTTGAGGGCGGACAGGGGAGGTGAGCAGTTCTTC,CASSLRADRGGEQFF
-,14,TRBJ2-7,TRBD1,TRBV25-1,TGTGCCAGCAGGGGACAGGGGGTACCCTACGAGCAGTACTTC,CASRGQGVPYEQYF
-,13,TRBJ2-7,TRBD2,TRBV27,TGTGCCAGCAGGGGTAGCGGGAGGGGCGAGCAGTACTTC,CASRGSGRGEQYF
-,13,TRBJ1-5,TRBD1,TRBV2,TGTGCCAGCAGAACAGGGGGAAATCAGCCCCAGCATTTT,CASRTGGNQPQHF
-,14,TRBJ2-3,-,TRBV28,TGTGCCAGCAGTAGTAAACCCCCGGCAGATACGCAGTATTTT,CASSSKPPADTQYF